This T cell receptor (beta chain) originates from a study of blood T cells in healthy people across ages. A second PCR of roughly 7 to 11 cycles used a sample-barcoded 5' primer and a J-beta primer mix. Each CDR3 protein gets one entry after TCRdb re-called the 5' RACE reads with MiXCR. The sample lists 710,000 or so distinct CDR3 sequences, less than 40% seen once, with roughly 15% in the top ten. Of note for this clonotype: What it recognizes is unknown.

Broader study findings: Underestimates were what the diversity estimates from one million T cells were considered to be.

This TCR came from a woman of 80 years or more in good health. Specimen: blood.

CDR3: CASSQGTGGGDTQYF. DNA for the CDR3: TGTGCCAGCAGCCAAGGGACAGGGGGGGGAGATACGCAGTATTTT. The gene calls are TRBV7-9 and TRBJ2-3; the match to TRBD1 covers 11 bases. Germline trimming cut 5 bases from V and 5 bases from J; bases unmatched to any gene: 6. The CDR3 has 15 residues. CDR1 and CDR2 (germline): SEHNR, FQNEAQ (reference sequence).